This is a list of T cell receptor beta chains from one sample in a study of response to subunit inactivated influenza vaccine. MiXCR was run by TCRdb on the RT-PCR reads, yielding one entry per CDR3 protein. The repertoire includes about 500,000 distinct CDR3 sequences, about 17% of them detected once, and roughly 3% sits in the top ten. The specimen was CD4+ T cells sorted from PBMCs, collected about 24 months after vaccination. These receptors originate from a man between 50 and 70 years old who received an inactivated influenza vaccine. CDR3s include the opening cysteine and the closing phenylalanine or tryptophan. The order of the fields is D gene, CDR3 length, J gene, V gene, clone size, CDR3 DNA, CDR3 protein. A D gene is named only where the DNA matches it firmly. Rows may omit the clone size; those that give it use once, few, many or a size class.

.,17,TRBJ1-4,TRBV7-2,.,TGTGCCGGCAGCTCTCGGCCCACGGGCGCAACTAATGAAAAACTGTTTTTT,CAGSSRPTGATNEKLFF
.,14,TRBJ1-1,TRBV20-1,.,TGCAGTGCTAGAGAGCGGCGGAGGAACACTGAAGCTTTCTTT,CSARERRRNTEAFF
.,18,TRBJ2-3,TRBV20-1,few,TGCAGTGCTAGAGGCGAGGTATTTAGGGGCTCCGGCACAGATACGCAGTATTTT,CSARGEVFRGSGTDTQYF
.,14,TRBJ2-1,TRBV6-5,few,TGTGCCAGCAGTTCCCAGAGCGGGCTAGGTCACCAGTTCTTC,CASSSQSGLGHQFF
.,13,TRBJ1-2,TRBV4-3,.,TGCGCCAGCAGCCAAGATTTGTGGGTGGGCTACACCTTC,CASSQDLWVGYTF
.,16,TRBJ1-1,TRBV14,.,TGTGCCAGCAGCCAAGGAGTCGGGACACCGAACACTGAAGCTTTCTTT,CASSQGVGTPNTEAFF
.,16,TRBJ2-2,TRBV14,.,TGTGCCAGCAGCCTACATGCGGGGTCTGACACCGGGGAGCTGTTTTTT,CASSLHAGSDTGELFF
.,15,TRBJ2-3,TRBV7-9,.,TGTGCCAGCAGCTTAGTACCGGGATCGACAGATACGCAGTATTTT,CASSLVPGSTDTQYF
TRBD2,16,TRBJ2-3,TRBV6-5,few,TGTGCCAGCAGTTACACTAGCGGGAGATACCTAGATACGCAGTATTTT,CASSYTSGRYLDTQYF
TRBD2,17,TRBJ2-3,TRBV10-3,.,TGTGCCATCAGTGAGATGGCAAGCGGGAGAGGAACAGATACGCAGTATTTT,CAISEMASGRGTDTQYF
.,15,TRBJ2-7,TRBV11-2,.,TGTGCCAGCAGCTTAGCTATCAAAGGGTATTACGAGCAGTACTTC,CASSLAIKGYYEQYF
.,15,TRBJ2-5,TRBV5-1,few,TGCGCCAGCAGCTCACCATCTGGACAGCAAGAGACCCAGTACTTC,CASSSPSGQQETQYF
.,12,TRBJ1-5,TRBV6-6,few,TGTGCCAGCAGTTACCGGGGCGGGGAAGAGCATTTT,CASSYRGGEEHF
.,12,TRBJ1-1,TRBV3-1,few,TGTGCCAGCAGCCAAGGATTCTTGGAGGCTTTCTTT,CASSQGFLEAFF
.,12,TRBJ1-5,TRBV20-1,many,TGCAGTGCTAGGACAGGCAATCAGCCCCAGCATTTT,CSARTGNQPQHF
TRBD2,11,TRBJ2-3,TRBV20-1,many,TGCAGGGGAGCGGGGTCAGATACGCAGTATTTT,CRGAGSDTQYF
TRBD2,14,TRBJ2-1,TRBV20-1,.,TGCAGTGTCGGGACTAGCGGGAGTGGCGATGAGCAGTTCTTC,CSVGTSGSGDEQFF
TRBD1,14,TRBJ2-5,TRBV7-7,many,TGTGCCAGCAGCCAGACAGGGGGCTCAGAGACCCAGTACTTC,CASSQTGGSETQYF
.,16,TRBJ1-4,TRBV6-5,.,TGTGCCAGCAGTTACCCCGCCGGGGCAACTAATGAAAAACTGTTTTTT,CASSYPAGATNEKLFF
TRBD2,16,TRBJ2-3,TRBV7-2,.,TGTGCCAGCAGCTTAGCGCTGGCTAGCGGTCAAGATACGCAGTATTTT,CASSLALASGQDTQYF
TRBD2,14,TRBJ2-4,TRBV20-1,few,TGCAGTGCTAGGGGCAGCGGGGTCGGAAACATTCAGTACTTC,CSARGSGVGNIQYF
TRBD1,16,TRBJ2-4,TRBV18,.,TGTGCCAGCTCACCCGGACAGGGATTAGCCAAAAACATTCAGTACTTC,CASSPGQGLAKNIQYF
TRBD1,14,TRBJ2-5,TRBV12-3/TRBV12-4,.,TGTGCCAGCAGTGCCCGGACAGGGGAGGAGACCCAGTACTTC,CASSARTGEETQYF
.,10,TRBJ2-1,TRBV6-5,.,TGTGCCAGCGGGCACGAAAAGCAGTTCTTC,CASGHEKQFF
.,12,TRBJ2-1,TRBV3-1,few,TGTGCCAGCAGCCAGCCTTACAATGAGCAGTTCTTC,CASSQPYNEQFF
TRBD2,18,TRBJ2-3,TRBV11-2,.,TGTGCCAGCAGCTTACTACTAGCGGGGGATAGTAGCACAGATACGCAGTATTTT,CASSLLLAGDSSTDTQYF
.,14,TRBJ2-5,TRBV6-1,.,TGTGCCAGCAGCGAGGGGAGAATCCAAGAGACCCAGTACTTC,CASSEGRIQETQYF
TRBD2,17,TRBJ2-3,TRBV12-3/TRBV12-4,.,TGTGCCAGCAGTTTATTCCCAGCGGGAGAGAGCACAGATACGCAGTATTTT,CASSLFPAGESTDTQYF
.,13,TRBJ1-5,TRBV24-1,.,TGTGCCACCAGTGGAGGGGCTAATCAGCCCCAGCATTTT,CATSGGANQPQHF
.,17,TRBJ2-2,TRBV4-3,many,TGCGCCAGCAGCCGACTAGCGGACAGGGGGTATACCGGGGAGCTGTTTTTT,CASSRLADRGYTGELFF
.,15,TRBJ1-3,TRBV4-1,.,TGCGCCAGCAGCCCAAGAGTCCTCTCTGGAAACACCATATATTTT,CASSPRVLSGNTIYF
.,15,TRBJ1-6,TRBV28,.,TGTGCCAGCAGTTCCGGGGGATCCTATAATTCACCCCTCCACTTT,CASSSGGSYNSPLHF